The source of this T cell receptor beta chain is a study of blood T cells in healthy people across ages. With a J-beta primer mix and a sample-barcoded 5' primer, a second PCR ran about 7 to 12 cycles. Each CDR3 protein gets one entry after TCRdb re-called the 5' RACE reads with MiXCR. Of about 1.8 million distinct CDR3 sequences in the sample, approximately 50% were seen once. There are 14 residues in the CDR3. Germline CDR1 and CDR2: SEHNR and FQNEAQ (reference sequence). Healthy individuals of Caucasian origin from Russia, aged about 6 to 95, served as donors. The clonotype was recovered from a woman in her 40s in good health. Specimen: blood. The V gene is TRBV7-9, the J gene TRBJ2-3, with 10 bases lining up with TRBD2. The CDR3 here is CVGQRGGRTDTQYF. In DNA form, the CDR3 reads TGTGTCGGCCAGCGGGGGGGACGCACAGATACGCAGTATTTT. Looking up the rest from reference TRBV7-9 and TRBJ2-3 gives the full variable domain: DTGVSQNPRHKITKRGQNVTFRCDPISEHNRLYWYRQTLGQGPEFLTYFQNEAQLEKSRLLSDRFSAERPKGSFSTLEIQRTEQGDSAMYLCVGQRGGRTDTQYFGPGTRLTVL.